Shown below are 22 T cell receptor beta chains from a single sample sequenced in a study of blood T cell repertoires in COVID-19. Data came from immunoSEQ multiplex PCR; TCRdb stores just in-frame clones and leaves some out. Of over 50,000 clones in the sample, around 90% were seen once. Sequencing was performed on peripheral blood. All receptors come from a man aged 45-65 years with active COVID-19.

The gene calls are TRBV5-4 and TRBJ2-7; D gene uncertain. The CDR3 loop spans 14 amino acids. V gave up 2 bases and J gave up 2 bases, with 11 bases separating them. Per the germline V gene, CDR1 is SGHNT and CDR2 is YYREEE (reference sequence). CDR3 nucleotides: TGTGCCAGCAGCTTTCTAGGCAGCACCTACGAGCAGTACTTC. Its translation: CASSFLGSTYEQYF.

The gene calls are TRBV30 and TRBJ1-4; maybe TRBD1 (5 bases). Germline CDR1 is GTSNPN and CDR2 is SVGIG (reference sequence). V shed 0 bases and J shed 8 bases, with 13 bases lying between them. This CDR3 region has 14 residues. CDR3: CAWSVGGEVEKLFF. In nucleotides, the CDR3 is TGTGCCTGGAGTGTAGGAGGGGAGGTCGAAAAACTGTTTTTT.

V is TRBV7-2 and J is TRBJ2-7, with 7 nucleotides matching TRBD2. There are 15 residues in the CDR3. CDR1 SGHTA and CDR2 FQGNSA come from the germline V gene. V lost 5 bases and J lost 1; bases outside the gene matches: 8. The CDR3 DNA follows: TGTGCCAGCAGCACCCGAGGACTAGGGTCCTACGAGCAGTACTTC. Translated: CASSTRGLGSYEQYF. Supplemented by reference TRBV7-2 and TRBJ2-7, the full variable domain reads GAGVSQSPSNKVTEKGKDVELRCDPISGHTALYWYRQSLGQGLEFLIYFQGNSAPDKSGLPSDRFSAERTGGSVSTLTIQRTQQEDSAVYLCASSTRGLGSYEQYFGPGTRLTVT.

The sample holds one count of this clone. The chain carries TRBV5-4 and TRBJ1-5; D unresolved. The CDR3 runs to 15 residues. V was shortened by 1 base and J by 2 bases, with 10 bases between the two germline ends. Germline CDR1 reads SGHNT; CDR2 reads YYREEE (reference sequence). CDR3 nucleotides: TGTGCCAGCAGCTTGACTCCTGGAGGCAATCAGCCCCAGCATTTT. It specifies CASSLTPGGNQPQHF.

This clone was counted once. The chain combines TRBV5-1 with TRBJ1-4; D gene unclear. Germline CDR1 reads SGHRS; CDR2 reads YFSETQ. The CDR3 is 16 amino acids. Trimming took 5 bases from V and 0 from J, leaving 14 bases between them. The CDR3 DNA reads TGCGCCAGCAGGAGTGGGCCAGGTACAACTAATGAAAAACTGTTTTTT. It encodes CASRSGPGTTNEKLFF.

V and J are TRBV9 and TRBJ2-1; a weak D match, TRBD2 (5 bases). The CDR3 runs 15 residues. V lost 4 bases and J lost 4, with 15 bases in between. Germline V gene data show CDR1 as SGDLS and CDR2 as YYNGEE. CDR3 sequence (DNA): TGTGCCAGCAGCCCACGGGTAGCGACTTACAATGAGCAGTTCTTC. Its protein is CASSPRVATYNEQFF.

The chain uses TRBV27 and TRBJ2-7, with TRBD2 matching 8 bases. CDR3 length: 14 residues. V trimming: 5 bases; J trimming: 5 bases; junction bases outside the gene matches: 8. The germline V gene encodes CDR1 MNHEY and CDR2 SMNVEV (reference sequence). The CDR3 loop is CASSAGLGSHEQYF. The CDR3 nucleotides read TGTGCCAGCAGTGCGGGACTAGGGAGCCACGAGCAGTACTTC.

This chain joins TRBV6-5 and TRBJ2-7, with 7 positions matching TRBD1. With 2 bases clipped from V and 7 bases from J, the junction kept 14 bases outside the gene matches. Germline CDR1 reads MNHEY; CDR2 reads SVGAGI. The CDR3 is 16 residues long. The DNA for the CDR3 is TGTGCCAGCAGTTACGACCCTACAGGGGCCTACGTGGAGCAGTACTTC. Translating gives CASSYDPTGAYVEQYF.

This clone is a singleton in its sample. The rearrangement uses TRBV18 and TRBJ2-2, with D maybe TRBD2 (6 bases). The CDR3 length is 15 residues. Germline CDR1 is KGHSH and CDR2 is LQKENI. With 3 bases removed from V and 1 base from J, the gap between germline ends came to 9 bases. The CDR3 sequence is CASSPTGVNTGELFF. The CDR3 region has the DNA TGTGCCAGCTCACCCACGGGGGTGAACACCGGGGAGCTGTTTTTT.

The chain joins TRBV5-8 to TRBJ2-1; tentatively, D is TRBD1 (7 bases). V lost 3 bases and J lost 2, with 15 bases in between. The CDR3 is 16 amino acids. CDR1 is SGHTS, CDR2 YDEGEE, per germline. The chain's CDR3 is CASSYGGRGTYNEQFF. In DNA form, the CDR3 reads TGTGCCAGCAGCTACGGGGGCAGGGGGACCTACAATGAGCAGTTCTTC. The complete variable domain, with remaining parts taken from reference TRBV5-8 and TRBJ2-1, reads EAGVTQSPTHLIKTRGQQATLRCSPISGHTSVYWYQQALGLGLQFLLWYDEGEERNRGNFPPRFSGRQFPNYSSELNVNALELEDSALYLCASSYGGRGTYNEQFFGPGTRLTVL.

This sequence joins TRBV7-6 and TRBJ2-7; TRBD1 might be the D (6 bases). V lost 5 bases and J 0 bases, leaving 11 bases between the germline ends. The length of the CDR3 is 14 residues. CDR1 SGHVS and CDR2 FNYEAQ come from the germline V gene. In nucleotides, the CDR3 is TGTGCCAGCAGCCCGGGGACACTCTCCTACGAGCAGTACTTC. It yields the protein CASSPGTLSYEQYF.

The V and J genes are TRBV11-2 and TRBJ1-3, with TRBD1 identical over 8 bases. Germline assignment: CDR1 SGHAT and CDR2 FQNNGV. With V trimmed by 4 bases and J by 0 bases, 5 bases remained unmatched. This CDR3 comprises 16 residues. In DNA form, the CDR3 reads TGTGCCAGCAGCTCGAAGGACAGGGTCTCTGGAAACACCATATATTTT. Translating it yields CASSSKDRVSGNTIYF.

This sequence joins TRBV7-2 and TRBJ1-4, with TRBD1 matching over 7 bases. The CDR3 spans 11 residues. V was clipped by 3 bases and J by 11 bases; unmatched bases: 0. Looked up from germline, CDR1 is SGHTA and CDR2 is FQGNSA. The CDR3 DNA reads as TGTGCCAGCAGCTTCAGGGGGAAACTGTTTTTT. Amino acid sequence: CASSFRGKLFF.

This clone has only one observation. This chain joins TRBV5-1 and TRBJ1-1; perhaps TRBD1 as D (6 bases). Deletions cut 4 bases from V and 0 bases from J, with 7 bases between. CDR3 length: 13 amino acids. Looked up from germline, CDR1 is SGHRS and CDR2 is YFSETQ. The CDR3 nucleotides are TGCGCCAGCAGCAGGGGGATGAACACTGAAGCTTTCTTT. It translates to CASSRGMNTEAFF.

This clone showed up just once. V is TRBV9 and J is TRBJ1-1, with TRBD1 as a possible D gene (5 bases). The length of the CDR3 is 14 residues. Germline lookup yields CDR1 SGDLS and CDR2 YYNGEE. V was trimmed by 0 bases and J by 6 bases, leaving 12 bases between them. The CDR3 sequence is CASSVAGGFSEAFF. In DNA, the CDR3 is TGTGCCAGCAGCGTAGCTGGGGGGTTTTCTGAAGCTTTCTTT.

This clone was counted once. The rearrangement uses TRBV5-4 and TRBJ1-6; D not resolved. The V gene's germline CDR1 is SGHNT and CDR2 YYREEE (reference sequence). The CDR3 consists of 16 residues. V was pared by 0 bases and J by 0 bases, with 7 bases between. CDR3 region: CASSLGRSSYNSPLHF. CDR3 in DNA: TGTGCCAGCAGCTTGGGACGGAGCTCCTATAATTCACCCCTCCACTTT.

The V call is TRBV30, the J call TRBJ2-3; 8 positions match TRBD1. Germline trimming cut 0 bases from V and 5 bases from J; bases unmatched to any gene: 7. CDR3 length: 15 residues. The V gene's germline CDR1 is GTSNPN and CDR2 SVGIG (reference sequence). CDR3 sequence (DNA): TGTGCCTGGAGTGTCGGGACAGGCGGATTAGATACGCAGTATTTT. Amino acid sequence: CAWSVGTGGLDTQYF.

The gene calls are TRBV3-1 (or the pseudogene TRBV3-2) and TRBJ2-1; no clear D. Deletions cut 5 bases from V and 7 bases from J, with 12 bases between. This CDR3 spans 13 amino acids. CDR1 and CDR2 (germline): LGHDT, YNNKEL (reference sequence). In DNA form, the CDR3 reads TGTGCCAGCAGCGCAGGTCCTGGAAATGAGCAGTTCTTC. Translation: CASSAGPGNEQFF.

The DNA of the CDR3 is TGTGCCAGCAGCCAGGGACAAGGAAACACCATATATTTT. Its translation: CASSQGQGNTIYF. V gene TRBV12-3 or TRBV12-4 combines with J gene TRBJ1-3; tentative D call: TRBD1 (6 bases). The V and J ends lost 6 bases and 4 bases respectively, with 10 bases between them. The CDR3 covers 13 residues.

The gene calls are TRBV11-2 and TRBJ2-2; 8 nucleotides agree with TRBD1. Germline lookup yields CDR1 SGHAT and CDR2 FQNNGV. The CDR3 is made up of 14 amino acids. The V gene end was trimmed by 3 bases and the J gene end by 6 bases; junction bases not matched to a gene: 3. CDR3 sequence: CASSFTGGPGELFF. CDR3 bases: TGTGCCAGCAGCTTTACAGGGGGTCCCGGGGAGCTGTTTTTT.

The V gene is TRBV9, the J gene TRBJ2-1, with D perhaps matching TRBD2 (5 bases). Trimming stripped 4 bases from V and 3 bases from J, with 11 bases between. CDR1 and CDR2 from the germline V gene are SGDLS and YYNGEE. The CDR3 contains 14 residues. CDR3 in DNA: TGTGCCAGCAGCAGGTCTGGAGGCTACAATGAGCAGTTCTTC. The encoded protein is CASSRSGGYNEQFF.

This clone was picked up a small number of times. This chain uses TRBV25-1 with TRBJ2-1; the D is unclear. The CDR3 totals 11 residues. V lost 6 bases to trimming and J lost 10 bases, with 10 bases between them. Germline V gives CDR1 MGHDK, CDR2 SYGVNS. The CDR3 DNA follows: TGTGCCAGCAGAACGAGCCGGGAGCAGTTCTTC. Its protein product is CASRTSREQFF.